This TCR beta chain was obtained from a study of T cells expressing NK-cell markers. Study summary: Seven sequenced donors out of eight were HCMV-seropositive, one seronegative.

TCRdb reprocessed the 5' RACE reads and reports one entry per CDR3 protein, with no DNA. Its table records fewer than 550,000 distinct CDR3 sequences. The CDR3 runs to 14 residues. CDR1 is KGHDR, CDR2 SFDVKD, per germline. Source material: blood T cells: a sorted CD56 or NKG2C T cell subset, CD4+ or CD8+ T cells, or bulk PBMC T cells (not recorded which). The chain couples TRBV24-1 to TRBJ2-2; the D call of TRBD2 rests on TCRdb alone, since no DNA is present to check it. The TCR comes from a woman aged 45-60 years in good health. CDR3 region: CATNPSGRAGELFF.